This note documents a single T cell receptor beta chain sequence. The library targeted TCRbeta and was prepared with unique molecular identifiers. From the PCR reads, TCRdb called clonotypes with MiXCR, one entry per CDR3 protein. Counted here are fewer than 550,000 distinct CDR3 sequences, roughly 10% occurring once; the ten biggest clones make up roughly 5.5%. These data belong to a study of T-cell reconstitution after alpha-beta-depleted transplantation in children. The CDR3 runs 15 residues. The V gene lost 3 bases and the J gene lost 8 bases, with 17 bases spanning the gap. CDR1 is SGHVS and CDR2 is FQNEAQ in the germline V gene.

The sample consisted of PBMCs from the stem cell graft donor, taken from the stem cell graft. The clonotype originates from a human donor who donated a stem cell graft to a child with acute myeloid leukemia. This sequence joins TRBV7-8 and TRBJ2-1; no clear D gene. DNA of the CDR3: TGTGCCAGCAGCTTCACGAGAGGTGGGCGTGATGAGCAGTTCTTC. It codes for CASSFTRGGRDEQFF.